This T cell receptor beta chain was captured by sequencing in a study of T cell changes during pregnancy in multiple sclerosis. V gave up 4 bases and J gave up 3 bases; unmatched junction bases: 2. This CDR3 spans 14 amino acids. Germline assignment: CDR1 MNHNS and CDR2 SASEGT. Sequencing used immunoSEQ multiplex PCR; TCRdb keeps in-frame clones, though not all of them. The sample contains about 59,000 clones, around 93% of which appear only once. This chain connects TRBV6-1 to TRBJ2-2, with 7 bases fitting TRBD2. Sample: CD4+ T cells from peripheral blood mononuclear cells, taken before pregnancy. This TCR was sampled from a female donor with multiple sclerosis, enrolled in a pregnancy study. The CDR3 DNA follows: TGTGCCAGCAGTGCTCTAGCGGACACCGGGGAGCTGTTTTTT. This codes for CASSALADTGELFF.